The 2 T cell receptor beta chains listed next were all sequenced from one sample in a study of blood T cell repertoires in COVID-19. Produced via immunoSEQ multiplex PCR; TCRdb's table is partial and in-frame only. The profile shows roughly 340,000 clones, approximately 88% of them singletons. The material sequenced was peripheral blood. The source is a woman under 40 with COVID-19, enrolled during active disease.

The V call is TRBV6-1, the J call TRBJ2-4, with D perhaps matching TRBD1 (6 bases). V was pared by 1 base and J by 6 bases, with 7 bases between. The germline gives CDR1 MNHNS, CDR2 SASEGT. CDR3 length: 13 amino acids. CDR3 in amino acids: CASSEGRGNIQYF. Written as DNA, the CDR3 is TGTGCCAGCAGTGAAGGCAGGGGAAACATTCAGTACTTC.

The rearrangement links TRBV19 to TRBJ2-3; D uncertain. With 4 bases removed from V and 0 bases from J, the gap between germline ends came to 14 bases. The length of the CDR3 is 16 residues. Germline V CDR1 and CDR2: LNHDA, SQIVND (reference sequence). The CDR3 here is CASSRLDPTSTDTQYF. The CDR3 DNA reads as TGTGCCAGTAGTAGGCTAGACCCTACTAGCACAGATACGCAGTATTTT.